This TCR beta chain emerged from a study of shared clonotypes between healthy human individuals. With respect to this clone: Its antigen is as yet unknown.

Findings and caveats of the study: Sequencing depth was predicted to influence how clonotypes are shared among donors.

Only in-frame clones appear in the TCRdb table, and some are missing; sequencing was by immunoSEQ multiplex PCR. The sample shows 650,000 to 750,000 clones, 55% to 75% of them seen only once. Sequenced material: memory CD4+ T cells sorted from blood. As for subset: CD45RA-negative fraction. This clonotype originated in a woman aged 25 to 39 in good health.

CDR3 region: CASSRQADQPQHF. The CDR3 DNA follows: TGTGCCAGCAGTAGACAGGCGGATCAGCCCCAGCATTTT. This sequence joins TRBV28 and TRBJ1-5; D possibly corresponds to TRBD1 (6 bases). V was clipped by 5 bases and J by 5 bases, with 10 bases between them. The CDR3 loop spans 13 amino acids. CDR1 and CDR2 (germline): MDHEN, SYDVKM.